The 9 T cell receptor beta chains presented below share a single source sample, sequenced in a study of T-cell memory formation after mild COVID-19. TCRdb processed the 5' RACE reads anew with MiXCR; each CDR3 protein has one entry. Of 450,000 or so distinct CDR3 sequences in the sample, 15% to 25% were seen once. Sequencing was performed on PBMCs or a T cell subset sorted from them (not recorded which). All receptors derive from an adult woman who had mild COVID-19 (a few samples of this study predate the infection). Cell type and time point are not known.

In DNA, the CDR3 is TGTGCCAGCAGCCAAGCTGCGGGTTTTAGCACAGATACGCAGTATTTT. This sequence encodes CASSQAAGFSTDTQYF. This chain connects TRBV4-2 to TRBJ2-3; D is possibly TRBD2 (5 bases). V lost 1 base and J 0 bases, leaving 11 bases between the germline ends. The CDR3 length is 16 residues. CDR1 is LGHNA, CDR2 YNFKEQ, per germline.

The chain recombines TRBV11-2 with TRBJ2-1; a weak D match, TRBD2 (6 bases). Per germline, CDR1 SGHAT and CDR2 FQNNGV. Deletions cut 6 bases from V and 9 bases from J, with 12 bases between. This CDR3 contains 12 residues. The CDR3 here is CASSHQGGEQFF. The CDR3 nucleotides read TGTGCCAGCAGTCATCAGGGAGGTGAGCAGTTCTTC.

This clonotype was counted only a few times. The V and J genes are TRBV29-1 and TRBJ1-5, with 10 nucleotides matching TRBD1. J gave up 6 bases and V 4 bases, and 6 bases lay outside the gene matches. Per the germline V gene, CDR1 is SQVTM and CDR2 is ANQGSEA. The CDR3 sequence is 14 residues long. In DNA form, the CDR3 reads TGCAGCGTTGTTCTTCGGGACAGGGGTCAGCCCCAGCATTTT. It is translated as CSVVLRDRGQPQHF.

This clonotype was detected many times. The chain combines TRBV28 with TRBJ2-3, with D hard to call. CDR1 and CDR2 (germline): MDHEN, SYDVKM. The CDR3 length is 11 residues. Between the trimmed V and J ends, which lost 5 bases and 4 bases, there was a span of 4 bases. The DNA for the CDR3 is TGTGCCAGCAGTCAATCAGATACGCAGTATTTT. Amino acids: CASSQSDTQYF. The full variable domain, completed using reference TRBV28 and TRBJ2-3, is DVKVTQSSRYLVKRTGEKVFLECVQDMDHENMFWYRQDPGLGLRLIYFSYDVKMKEKGDIPEGYSVSREKKERFSLILESASTNQTSMYLCASSQSDTQYFGPGTRLTVL.

This sequence joins TRBV7-2 and TRBJ2-1; D possibly corresponds to TRBD2 (6 bases). V gave up 5 bases and J gave up 7 bases, with 18 bases separating them. Germline lookup yields CDR1 SGHTA and CDR2 FQGNSA. The CDR3 totals 15 residues. The chain's CDR3 is CASSNSGNGRNEQFF. The DNA of the CDR3 is TGTGCCAGCAGCAATAGCGGAAACGGACGAAATGAGCAGTTCTTC.

This clonotype was found a few times. This chain uses TRBV7-9 with TRBJ2-5; 14 bases fit TRBD2. With 8 bases clipped from V and 1 base from J, the junction kept 3 bases outside the gene matches. Germline V gene data show CDR1 as SEHNR and CDR2 as FQNEAQ (reference sequence). The CDR3 totals 15 residues. CDR3 sequence (DNA): TGTGCCAGCGGCGGGACTAGCGGGGGCCAAGAGACCCAGTACTTC. Amino acid sequence: CASGGTSGGQETQYF.

The chain joins TRBV7-9 to TRBJ2-1, with D perhaps matching TRBD2 (6 bases). Trimming pared 11 bases from V and 6 bases from J, leaving 14 bases between. CDR3 length: 12 residues. CDR1 is SEHNR and CDR2 is FQNEAQ in the germline V gene (reference sequence). In nucleotides, the CDR3 is TGTGCCGAGCGCGGGGAACTCAATGAGCAGTTCTTC. Translation gives CAERGELNEQFF. Full variable domain (rest looked up from reference TRBV7-9 and TRBJ2-1): DTGVSQNPRHKITKRGQNVTFRCDPISEHNRLYWYRQTLGQGPEFLTYFQNEAQLEKSRLLSDRFSAERPKGSFSTLEIQRTEQGDSAMYLCAERGELNEQFFGPGTRLTVL.

The CDR3 region has the DNA TGTGCCAGCAGCTTAGCGGGGGGATCTAATGAAAAACTGTTTTTT. It translates to CASSLAGGSNEKLFF. This sequence joins TRBV7-6 and TRBJ1-4; tentative D call: TRBD1 (5 bases). With 0 bases removed from V and 3 bases from J, the gap between germline ends came to 8 bases. The CDR3 extends over 15 amino acids. Germline loops: CDR1 SGHVS, CDR2 FNYEAQ.

This clonotype occurred a few times. The CDR3 spells CSAATGMSNYGYTF. The DNA for the CDR3 is TGCAGTGCAGCCACAGGGATGTCTAACTATGGCTACACCTTC. V usage is TRBV20-1 and J usage is TRBJ1-2; tentative D call: TRBD1 (6 bases). The CDR3 has 14 residues. The germline gives CDR1 DFQATT, CDR2 SNEGSKA (reference sequence). The ends were cut back, 6 bases at V and 0 bases at J, with 14 bases in the middle.